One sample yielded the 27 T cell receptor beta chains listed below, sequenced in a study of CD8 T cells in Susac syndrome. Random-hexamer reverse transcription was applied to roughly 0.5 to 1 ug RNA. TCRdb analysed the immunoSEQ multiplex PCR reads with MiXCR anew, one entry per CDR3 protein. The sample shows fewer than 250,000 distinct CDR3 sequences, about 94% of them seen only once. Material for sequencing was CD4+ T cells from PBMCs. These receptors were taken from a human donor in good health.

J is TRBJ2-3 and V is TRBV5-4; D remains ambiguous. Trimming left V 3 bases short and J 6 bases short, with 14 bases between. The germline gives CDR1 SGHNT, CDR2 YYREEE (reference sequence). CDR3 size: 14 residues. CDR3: CASSSTSSYDTQYF. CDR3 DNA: TGTGCCAGCAGCTCGACATCCTCCTACGATACGCAGTATTTT. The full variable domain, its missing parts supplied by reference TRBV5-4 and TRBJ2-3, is ETGVTQSPTHLIKTRGQQVTLRCSSQSGHNTVSWYQQALGQGPQFIFQYYREEENGRGNFPPRFSGLQFPNYSSELNVNALELDDSALYLCASSSTSSYDTQYFGPGTRLTVL.

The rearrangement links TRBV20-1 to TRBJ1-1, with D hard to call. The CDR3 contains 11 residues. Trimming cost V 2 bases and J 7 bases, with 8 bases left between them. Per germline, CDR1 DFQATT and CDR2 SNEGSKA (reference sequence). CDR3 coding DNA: TGCAGTGCTAGACCCAGAGGTGAAGCTTTCTTT. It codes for CSARPRGEAFF.

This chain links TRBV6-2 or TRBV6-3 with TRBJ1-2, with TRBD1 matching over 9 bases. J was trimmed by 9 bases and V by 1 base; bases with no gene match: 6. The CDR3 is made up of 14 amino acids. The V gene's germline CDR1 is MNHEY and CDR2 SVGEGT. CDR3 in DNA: TGTGCCAGCAGTTACTTCGGGACAGGGAACCGCTACACCTTC. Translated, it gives CASSYFGTGNRYTF.

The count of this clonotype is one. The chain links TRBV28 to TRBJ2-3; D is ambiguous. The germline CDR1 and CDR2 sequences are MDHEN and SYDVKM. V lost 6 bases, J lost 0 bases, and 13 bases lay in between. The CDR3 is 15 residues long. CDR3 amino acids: CASSSEGESTDTQYF. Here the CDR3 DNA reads TGTGCCAGCAGCTCCGAAGGCGAGAGCACAGATACGCAGTATTTT.

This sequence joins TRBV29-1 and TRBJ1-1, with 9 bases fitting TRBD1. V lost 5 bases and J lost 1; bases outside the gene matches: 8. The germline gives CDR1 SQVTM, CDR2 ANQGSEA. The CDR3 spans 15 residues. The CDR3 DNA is TGCAGCGTTATGTACCAGGGACAGGGGAACACTGAAGCTTTCTTT. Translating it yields CSVMYQGQGNTEAFF.

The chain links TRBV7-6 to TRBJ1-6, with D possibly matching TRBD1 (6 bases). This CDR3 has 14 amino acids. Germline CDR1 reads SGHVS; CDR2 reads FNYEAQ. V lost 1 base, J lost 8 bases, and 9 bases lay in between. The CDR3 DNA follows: TGTGCCAGCAGCTTAGGGGGGGCGGATTCACCCCTCCACTTT. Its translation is CASSLGGADSPLHF. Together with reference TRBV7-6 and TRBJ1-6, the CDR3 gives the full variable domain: GAGVSQSPRYKVTKRGQDVALRCDPISGHVSLYWYRQALGQGPEFLTYFNYEAQQDKSGLPNDRFSAERPEGSISTLTIQRTEQRDSAMYRCASSLGGADSPLHFGNGTRLTVT.

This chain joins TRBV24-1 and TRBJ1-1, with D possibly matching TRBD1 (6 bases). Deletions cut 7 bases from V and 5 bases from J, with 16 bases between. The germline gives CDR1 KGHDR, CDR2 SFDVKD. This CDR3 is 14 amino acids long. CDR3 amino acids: CATSRIQGRTEAFF. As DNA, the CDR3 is TGTGCCACCAGCCGAATACAGGGTAGGACTGAAGCTTTCTTT.

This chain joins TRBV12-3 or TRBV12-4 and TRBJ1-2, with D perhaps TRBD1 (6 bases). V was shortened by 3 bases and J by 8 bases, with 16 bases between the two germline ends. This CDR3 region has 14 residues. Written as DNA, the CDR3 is TGTGCCAGCAGTTTTTACGGTTCTACAGGGGGCTACACCTTC. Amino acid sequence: CASSFYGSTGGYTF.

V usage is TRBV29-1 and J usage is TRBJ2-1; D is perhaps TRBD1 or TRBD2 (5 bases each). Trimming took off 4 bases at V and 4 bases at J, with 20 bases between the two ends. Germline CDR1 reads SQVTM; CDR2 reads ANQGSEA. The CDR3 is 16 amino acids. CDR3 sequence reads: CSVVGAATTGYNEQFF. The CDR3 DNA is TGCAGCGTTGTAGGGGCCGCGACTACCGGATACAATGAGCAGTTCTTC.

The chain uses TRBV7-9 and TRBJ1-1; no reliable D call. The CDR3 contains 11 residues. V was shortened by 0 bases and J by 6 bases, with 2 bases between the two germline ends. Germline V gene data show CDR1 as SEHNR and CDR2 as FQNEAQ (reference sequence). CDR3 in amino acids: CASSLAAEAFF. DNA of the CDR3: TGTGCCAGCAGCTTAGCGGCTGAAGCTTTCTTT.

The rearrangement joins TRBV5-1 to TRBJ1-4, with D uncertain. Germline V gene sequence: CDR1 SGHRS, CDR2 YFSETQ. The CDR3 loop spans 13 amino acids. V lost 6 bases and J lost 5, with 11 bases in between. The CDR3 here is CASTFRSNEKLFF. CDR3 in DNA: TGCGCCAGCACCTTCCGGAGCAATGAAAAACTGTTTTTT. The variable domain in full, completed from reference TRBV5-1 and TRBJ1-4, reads KAGVTQTPRYLIKTRGQQVTLSCSPISGHRSVSWYQQTPGQGLQFLFEYFSETQRNKGNFPGRFSGRQFSNSRSEMNVSTLELGDSALYLCASTFRSNEKLFFGSGTQLSVL.

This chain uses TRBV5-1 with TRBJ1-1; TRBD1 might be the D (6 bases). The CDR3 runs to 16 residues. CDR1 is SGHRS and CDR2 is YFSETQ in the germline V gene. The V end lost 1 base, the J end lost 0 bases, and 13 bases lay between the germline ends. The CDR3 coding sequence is TGCGCCAGCAGCTTGTCGCCCCGGACAGTGAACACTGAAGCTTTCTTT. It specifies CASSLSPRTVNTEAFF.

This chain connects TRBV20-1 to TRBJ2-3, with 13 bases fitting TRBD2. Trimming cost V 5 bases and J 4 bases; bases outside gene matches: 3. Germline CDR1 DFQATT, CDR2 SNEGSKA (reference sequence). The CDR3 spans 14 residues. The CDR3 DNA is TGCAGTGCTCGGACTAGCGGGGGCCCAGATACGCAGTATTTT. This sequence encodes CSARTSGGPDTQYF.

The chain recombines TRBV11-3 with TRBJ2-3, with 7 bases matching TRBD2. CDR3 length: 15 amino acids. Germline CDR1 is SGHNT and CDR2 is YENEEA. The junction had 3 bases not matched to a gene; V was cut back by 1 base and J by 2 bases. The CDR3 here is CASSLGGGPTDTQYF. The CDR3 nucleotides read TGTGCCAGCAGCTTAGGCGGGGGACCCACAGATACGCAGTATTTT.

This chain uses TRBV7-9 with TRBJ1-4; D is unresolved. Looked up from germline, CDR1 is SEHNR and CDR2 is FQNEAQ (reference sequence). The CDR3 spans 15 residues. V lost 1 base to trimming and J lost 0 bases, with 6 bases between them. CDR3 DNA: TGTGCCAGCAGCTTAGGGGATGCAACTAATGAAAAACTGTTTTTT. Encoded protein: CASSLGDATNEKLFF.

Here the CDR3 reads CASSLFTEQYF. The CDR3 DNA sequence: TGTGCCAGCAGCTTATTTACCGAGCAGTACTTC. The chain links TRBV7-9 to TRBJ2-7; no clear D. V shed 2 bases and J shed 6 bases, with 5 bases lying between them. Germline V gene sequence: CDR1 SEHNR, CDR2 FQNEAQ (reference sequence). The CDR3 covers 11 residues.

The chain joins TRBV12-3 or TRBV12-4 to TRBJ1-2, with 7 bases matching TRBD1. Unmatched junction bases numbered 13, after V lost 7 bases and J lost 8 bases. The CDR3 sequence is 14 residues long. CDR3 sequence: CASKLERGRSGYTF. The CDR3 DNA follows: TGTGCCAGCAAGCTAGAAAGGGGGCGAAGCGGCTACACCTTC.

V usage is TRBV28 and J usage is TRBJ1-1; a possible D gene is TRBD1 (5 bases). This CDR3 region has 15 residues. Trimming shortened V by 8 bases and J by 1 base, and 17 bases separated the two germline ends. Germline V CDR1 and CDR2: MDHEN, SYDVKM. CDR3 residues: CASGGMTARNTEAFF. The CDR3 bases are TGTGCCAGCGGTGGAATGACAGCAAGGAACACTGAAGCTTTCTTT.

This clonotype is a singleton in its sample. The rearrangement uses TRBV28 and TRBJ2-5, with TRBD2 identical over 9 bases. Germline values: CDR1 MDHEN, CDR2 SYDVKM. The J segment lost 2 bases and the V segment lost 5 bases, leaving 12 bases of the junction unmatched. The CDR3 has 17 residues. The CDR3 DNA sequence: TGTGCCAGCAGTCTTACTAGCGGGCTGAGGGGGCAAGAGACCCAGTACTTC. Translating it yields CASSLTSGLRGQETQYF.

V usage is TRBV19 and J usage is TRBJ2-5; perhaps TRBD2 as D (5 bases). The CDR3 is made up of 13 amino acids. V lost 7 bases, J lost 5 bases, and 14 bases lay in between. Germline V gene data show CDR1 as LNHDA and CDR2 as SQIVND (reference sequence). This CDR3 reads CASNFPWEETQYF. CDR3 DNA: TGTGCCAGTAATTTTCCATGGGAGGAGACCCAGTACTTC. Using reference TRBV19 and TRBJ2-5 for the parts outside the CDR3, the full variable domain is DGGITQSPKYLFRKEGQNVTLSCEQNLNHDAMYWYRQDPGQGLRLIYYSQIVNDFQKGDIAEGYSVSREKKESFPLTVTSAQKNPTAFYLCASNFPWEETQYFGPGTRLLVL.

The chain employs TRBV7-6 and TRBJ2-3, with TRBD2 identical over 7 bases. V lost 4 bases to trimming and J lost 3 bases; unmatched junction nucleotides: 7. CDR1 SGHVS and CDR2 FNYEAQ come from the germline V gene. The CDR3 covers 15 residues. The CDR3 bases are TGTGCCAGCAGCTCGGGAGGAGTGAGTACAGATACGCAGTATTTT. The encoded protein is CASSSGGVSTDTQYF.

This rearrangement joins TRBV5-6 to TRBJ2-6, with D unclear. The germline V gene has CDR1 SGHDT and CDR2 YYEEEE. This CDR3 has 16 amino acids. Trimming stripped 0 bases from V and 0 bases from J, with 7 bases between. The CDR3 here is CASSLDQHSGANVLTF. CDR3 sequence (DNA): TGTGCCAGCAGCTTGGATCAGCACTCTGGGGCCAACGTCCTGACTTTC.

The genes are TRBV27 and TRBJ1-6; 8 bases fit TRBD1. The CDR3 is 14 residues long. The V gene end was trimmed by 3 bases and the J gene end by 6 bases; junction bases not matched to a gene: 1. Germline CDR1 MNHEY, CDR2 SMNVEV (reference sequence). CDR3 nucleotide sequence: TGTGCCAGCAGTTTGGGACAGGTTAATTCACCCCTCCACTTT. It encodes CASSLGQVNSPLHF.

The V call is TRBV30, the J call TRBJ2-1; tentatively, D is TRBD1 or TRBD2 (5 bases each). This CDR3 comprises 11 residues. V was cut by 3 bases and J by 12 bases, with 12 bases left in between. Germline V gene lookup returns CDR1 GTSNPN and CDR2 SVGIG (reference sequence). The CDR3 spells CAWSGAVGQFF. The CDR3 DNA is TGTGCCTGGAGCGGGGCGGTGGGGCAGTTCTTC.

CDR3 nucleotide sequence: TGTGCCAGCACTCGAGACAGGGGACGGTCGGAAGCTTTCTTT. Its protein is CASTRDRGRSEAFF. The chain links TRBV6-6 to TRBJ1-1; 8 bases are shared with TRBD1. Germline CDR1 is MNHNY and CDR2 is SVGAGI (reference sequence). The ends lost 7 bases at V and 8 bases at J; junction bases unmatched: 12. The CDR3 is made up of 14 amino acids.

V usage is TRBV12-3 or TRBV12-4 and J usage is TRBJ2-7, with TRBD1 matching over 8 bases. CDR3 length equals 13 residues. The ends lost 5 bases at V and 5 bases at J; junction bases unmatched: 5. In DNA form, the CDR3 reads TGTGCCAGCAGTCTCAGGGGGCGCAACGAGCAGTACTTC. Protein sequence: CASSLRGRNEQYF.

The CDR3: CASSFGTSSEAQYF. The CDR3 nucleotides read TGTGCCAGCAGCTTCGGGACTAGCAGTGAGGCCCAGTACTTC. The V and J genes are TRBV7-2 and TRBJ2-5; 9 positions agree with TRBD2. The CDR3 covers 14 residues. V lost 3 bases, J lost 9 bases, and 8 bases stayed unmatched. Germline V CDR1 and CDR2: SGHTA, FQGNSA.